This entry lists 24 T cell receptor beta chains sequenced from one sample in a study of blood T cell repertoires in COVID-19. Only in-frame clones appear in the TCRdb table, and some are missing; sequencing was by immunoSEQ multiplex PCR. The repertoire holds some 46,000 clones, with about 87% as singletons. Sequences were obtained from peripheral blood. These receptor sequences come from a human donor in a cohort sampled during active COVID-19.

This clone is a singleton in its sample. V and J are TRBV9 and TRBJ2-2; 9 bases line up with TRBD1. Germline V gene data show CDR1 as SGDLS and CDR2 as YYNGEE. There are 15 residues in the CDR3. V shed 4 bases and J 5 bases; nucleotides not matched to a gene: 6. CDR3 DNA: TGTGCCAGCAGCCCCAGACAGGGGGAAACCGGGGAGCTGTTTTTT. Protein sequence: CASSPRQGETGELFF.

This clone was seen a single time. This rearrangement joins TRBV28 to TRBJ1-6; D perhaps matches TRBD1 (6 bases). V was pared by 4 bases and J by 0 bases, with 22 bases between. The CDR3 spans 20 residues. Germline-derived CDR1 and CDR2 are MDHEN and SYDVKM. The CDR3 nucleotides read TGTGCCAGCAGTTCACCCCAACACTCCCTACAGGGCTCCTATAATTCACCCCTCCACTTT. It encodes CASSSPQHSLQGSYNSPLHF.

This sequence joins TRBV3-1 (or the pseudogene TRBV3-2) and TRBJ1-3; D remains ambiguous. V was pared by 3 bases and J by 0 bases, with 15 bases between. The CDR3 is 17 residues long. Germline-derived CDR1 and CDR2 are LGHDT and YNNKEL (reference sequence). The CDR3 loop reads CASSQPGLSPSGNTIYF. CDR3 bases: TGTGCCAGCAGCCAGCCCGGACTGTCGCCCTCTGGAAACACCATATATTTT.

This clone was picked up one time. The chain combines TRBV4-3 with TRBJ2-7; D may be TRBD1 (5 bases). The length of the CDR3 is 14 residues. Germline loops: CDR1 LGHNA, CDR2 YSLEER. V lost 2 bases and J lost 2, with 10 bases in between. CDR3 protein: CASSQTRDTYEQYF. DNA of the CDR3: TGCGCCAGCAGCCAAACCAGGGATACCTACGAGCAGTACTTC.

This clone was counted once. V gene TRBV9 combines with J gene TRBJ1-5, with D unclear. The ends were cut back, 3 bases at V and 0 bases at J, with 7 bases in the middle. This CDR3 comprises 14 residues. Germline assignment: CDR1 SGDLS and CDR2 YYNGEE. The CDR3 loop reads CASSAGNSNQPQHF. The CDR3 coding sequence is TGTGCCAGCAGCGCAGGAAATAGCAATCAGCCCCAGCATTTT.

The V and J genes are TRBV27 and TRBJ2-2; 9 positions agree with TRBD2. Germline V lookup: CDR1 MNHEY, CDR2 SMNVEV (reference sequence). V was pared by 4 bases and J by 9 bases, with 9 bases of the junction left unmatched. This CDR3 comprises 15 residues. The CDR3 DNA sequence: TGTGCCAGCAGTTCCGGGACTAGCCTAAGCCGGGAGCTGTTTTTT. Its protein is CASSSGTSLSRELFF.

The V call is TRBV4-1, the J call TRBJ2-2, with 7 bases identical to TRBD2. Germline values: CDR1 MGHRA, CDR2 YSYEKL. V gave up 3 bases and J gave up 7 bases; unmatched junction bases: 11. The CDR3 covers 16 residues. In DNA, the CDR3 is TGCGCCAGCAGCCAGGGGGGGAGGGGTTCTGGCGGGGAGCTGTTTTTT. Translation gives CASSQGGRGSGGELFF.

The rearrangement uses TRBV7-9 and TRBJ2-7; D is unclear. The CDR3 consists of 14 residues. Germline CDR1 reads SEHNR; CDR2 reads FQNEAQ (reference sequence). With 2 bases removed from V and 0 bases from J, the gap between germline ends came to 8 bases. CDR3 region: CASSLPGSSYEQYF. The CDR3 DNA sequence: TGTGCCAGCAGCTTACCAGGCAGCTCCTACGAGCAGTACTTC.

The chain carries TRBV5-1 and TRBJ2-3; D ambiguous. CDR3 length: 14 residues. V lost 2 bases and J 2 bases, leaving 9 bases between the germline ends. The germline gives CDR1 SGHRS, CDR2 YFSETQ. CDR3 in DNA: TGCGCCAGCAGCTTTCGCAGATACACAGATACGCAGTATTTT. As protein: CASSFRRYTDTQYF.

This chain joins TRBV28 and TRBJ2-3; D is possibly TRBD2 (5 bases). The V and J ends lost 7 bases and 2 bases respectively, with 22 bases between them. CDR3 length: 17 amino acids. From germline, CDR1 is MDHEN and CDR2 SYDVKM. For the CDR3, the DNA is TGTGCCAGCATAAAACGAGGTCACCCGCGGGCCACAGATACGCAGTATTTT. Protein product: CASIKRGHPRATDTQYF.

The V gene is TRBV4-1, the J gene TRBJ1-2; D remains unclear. The CDR3 loop spans 15 amino acids. The V gene lost 0 bases and the J gene lost 5 bases, with 13 bases spanning the gap. CDR1 is MGHRA and CDR2 is YSYEKL in the germline V gene. This chain's CDR3 is CASSQEAPIGYGYTF. The CDR3 nucleotides are TGCGCCAGCAGCCAAGAGGCCCCAATCGGGTATGGCTACACCTTC.

V and J are TRBV3-1 (or the pseudogene TRBV3-2) and TRBJ1-2; maybe TRBD1 (5 bases). Per germline, CDR1 LGHDT and CDR2 YNNKEL (reference sequence). Trimming left V 0 bases short and J 3 bases short, with 14 bases between. The length of the CDR3 is 16 residues. The CDR3 spells CASSQDGVLGDYGYTF. CDR3 sequence (DNA): TGTGCCAGCAGCCAAGATGGGGTTCTAGGGGACTATGGCTACACCTTC.

J is TRBJ1-2 and V is TRBV12-2; TRBD1, the table's D call, was not compared with the DNA. TRBV12-2 is listed as a pseudogene. This CDR3 spans 16 amino acids. The CDR3 sequence is CASRSSDRPSNYGYTF. The CDR3, as DNA: TGTGCAAGTCGCTCCTCGGACAGGCCCTCTAACTATGGCTACACCTTC.

The chain links TRBV9 to TRBJ2-7, with 7 bases identical to TRBD2. The J segment lost 0 bases and the V segment lost 0 bases, leaving 3 bases of the junction unmatched. CDR3 length equals 15 residues. Germline CDR1 SGDLS, CDR2 YYNGEE. The CDR3 loop reads CASSVVRTSSYEQYF. CDR3 in DNA: TGTGCCAGCAGCGTAGTGAGGACTAGCTCCTACGAGCAGTACTTC.

The chain carries TRBV28 and TRBJ2-4; TRBD2 agrees at 8 bases. After removal of 9 bases from V and 0 bases from J, the junction contained 1 base not matched to a gene. There are 13 residues in the CDR3. CDR1 MDHEN and CDR2 SYDVKM come from the germline V gene. Here the CDR3 DNA reads TGTGCCAGTAGCGGGGAAGCCAAAAACATTCAGTACTTC. Protein: CASSGEAKNIQYF.

V and J are TRBV25-1 and TRBJ2-7, with TRBD2 identical over 7 bases. V was clipped by 6 bases and J by 7 bases; unmatched bases: 18. CDR1 is MGHDK and CDR2 is SYGVNS in the germline V gene. The CDR3 has 16 amino acids. Here the CDR3 DNA reads TGTGCCAGCAGGTCCCCACGGGGGGAGGGCCCTCGGGAGCAGTACTTC. It codes for CASRSPRGEGPREQYF.

The chain couples TRBV3-1 (or the pseudogene TRBV3-2) to TRBJ1-5; D ambiguous. Germline values: CDR1 LGHDT, CDR2 YNNKEL (reference sequence). The CDR3 is 15 amino acids. V was shortened by 1 base and J by 2 bases, with 9 bases between the two germline ends. For the CDR3, the DNA is TGTGCCAGCAGCCAAGGGCAGGTGGGCAATCAGCCCCAGCATTTT. Residues: CASSQGQVGNQPQHF.

In regard to this clone: At one boundary the junction diverges from the germline segment, which might be a read error. J is TRBJ2-2 and V is TRBV7-7; 10 nucleotides line up with TRBD2. The CDR3 has 16 residues. CDR1 SSHAT and CDR2 FNYEAQ come from the germline V gene (reference sequence). CDR3 sequence: CASSRGLAVNTGELFF. The CDR3, as DNA: TGTGCTAGCAGCCGAGGACTAGCGGTGAACACCGGGGAGCTGTTTTTT.

This clone has just one count. The V and J genes are TRBV4-3 and TRBJ1-5; D is perhaps TRBD1 (5 bases). Germline CDR1 and CDR2: LGHNA and YSLEER. V was shortened by 0 bases and J by 3 bases, with 12 bases between the two germline ends. This CDR3 has 16 amino acids. CDR3 DNA: TGCGCCAGCAGCCAAGATTACTCAGGGCTCAATCAGCCCCAGCATTTT. Translated, it gives CASSQDYSGLNQPQHF.

This sequence joins TRBV2 and TRBJ1-6; TRBD1 aligns across 7 bases. Trimming cost V 7 bases and J 6 bases; bases outside gene matches: 3. The CDR3 is 13 amino acids. The germline V gene encodes CDR1 SNHLY and CDR2 FYNNEI. CDR3 coding DNA: TGTGCCAGCACCGGGACAGTTAATTCACCCCTCCACTTT. Protein: CASTGTVNSPLHF.

The chain employs TRBV7-3 and TRBJ2-3; no definite D call. V lost 5 bases and J lost 2, with 8 bases in between. The CDR3 totals 13 residues. In germline, CDR1 is SGHTA, CDR2 FQGTGA. CDR3 sequence reads: CASSTGFTDTQYF. The CDR3 region has the DNA TGTGCCAGCAGCACCGGGTTCACAGATACGCAGTATTTT.

The rearrangement links TRBV14 to TRBJ2-2; TRBD1 might be the D (5 bases). The germline CDR1 and CDR2 sequences are SGHDN and FVKESK. This CDR3 is built from 15 residues. V lost 1 base and J lost 1, with 7 bases in between. CDR3 residues: CASSQGQRNTGELFF. DNA of the CDR3: TGTGCCAGCAGCCAAGGACAGCGGAACACCGGGGAGCTGTTTTTT.

This chain uses TRBV4-2 with TRBJ2-3; TRBD2 aligns across 7 bases. With 4 bases clipped from V and 2 bases from J, the junction kept 6 bases outside the gene matches. The CDR3 runs to 15 residues. Per germline, CDR1 LGHNA and CDR2 YNFKEQ. This chain's CDR3 is CASSLSGIDTDTQYF. The CDR3 DNA is TGTGCCAGCAGCCTGAGCGGGATAGACACAGATACGCAGTATTTT.

A remark on this clone: A junction end diverges from the germline sequence, so it may reflect a read error. Other DNA sequences in this specimen translate into the identical CDR3. The chain couples TRBV10-3 to TRBJ2-7, with D possibly matching TRBD1 (5 bases). Germline lookup yields CDR1 ENHRY and CDR2 SYGVKD. The CDR3 length is 13 residues. CDR3 protein: CAIRDSSSYEQYF. The CDR3 bases are TGTGCCATCAGAGACAGCTCCTCCTACGAGCAGTACTTT.